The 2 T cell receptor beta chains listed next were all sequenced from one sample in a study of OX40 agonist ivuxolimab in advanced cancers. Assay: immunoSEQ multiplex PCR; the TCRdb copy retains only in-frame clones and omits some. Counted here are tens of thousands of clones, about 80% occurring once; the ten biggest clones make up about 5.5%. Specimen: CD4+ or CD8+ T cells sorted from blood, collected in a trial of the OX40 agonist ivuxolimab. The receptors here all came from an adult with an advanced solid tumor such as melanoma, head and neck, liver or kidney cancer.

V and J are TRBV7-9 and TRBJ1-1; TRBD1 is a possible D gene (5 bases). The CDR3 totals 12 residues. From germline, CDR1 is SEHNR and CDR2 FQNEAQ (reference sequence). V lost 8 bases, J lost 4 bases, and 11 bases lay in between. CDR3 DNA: TGTGCCAGCGCCGGACAAGTCACTGAAGCTTTCTTT. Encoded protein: CASAGQVTEAFF. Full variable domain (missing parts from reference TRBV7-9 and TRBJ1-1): DTGVSQNPRHKITKRGQNVTFRCDPISEHNRLYWYRQTLGQGPEFLTYFQNEAQLEKSRLLSDRFSAERPKGSFSTLEIQRTEQGDSAMYLCASAGQVTEAFFGQGTRLTVV.

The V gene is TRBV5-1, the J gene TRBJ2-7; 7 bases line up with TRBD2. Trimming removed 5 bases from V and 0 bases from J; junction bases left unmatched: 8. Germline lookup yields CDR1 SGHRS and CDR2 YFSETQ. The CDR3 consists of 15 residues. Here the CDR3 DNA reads TGCGCCAGCAGGGAGCGGGGAGGGAGCTCCTACGAGCAGTACTTC. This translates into CASRERGGSSYEQYF.